These T cell receptor beta chains were read from a single sample in a study of blood T cell repertoires in COVID-19. Assay used: immunoSEQ multiplex PCR; TCRdb lists only in-frame clones, some missing. Among about 58,000 clones, around 89% were seen once, and the ten largest hold about 1.5%. Sequenced input: peripheral blood. The receptors derive from a man aged 60-69 years with acute or convalescent COVID-19. CDR3s include the opening cysteine and the closing phenylalanine or tryptophan. Each record gives: V gene, D gene, clone size, CDR3 length, J gene, CDR3 DNA, CDR3 protein. A D gene is named only where the DNA matches it firmly. Some rows mark clone size as missing; the rest say once, few, many or name a class of expanded clone.

TRBV11-2	TRBD1	-	14	TRBJ1-5	TGTGCCAGCAGCTTAGGGACAGGTAATCAGCCCCAGCATTTT	CASSLGTGNQPQHF
TRBV2	TRBD2	-	16	TRBJ2-1	TGTGCCAGCAAGGGTTCTAGCGGGAGGGCCTCCGGTGAGCAGTTCTTC	CASKGSSGRASGEQFF
TRBV7-2	TRBD2	-	14	TRBJ2-5	TGTGCCAGCAGCTCGGGACTAGCGGTCAGGGCCCAGTACTTC	CASSSGLAVRAQYF
TRBV3-1/TRBV3-2	-	-	15	TRBJ2-3	TGTGCCAGCAGCGAAGGTGGGCCCGGCACAGATACGCAGTATTTT	CASSEGGPGTDTQYF
TRBV27	TRBD2	-	15	TRBJ2-7	TGTGCCAGCAGTTTATTCGGGGGGGACCTATACGAGCAGTACTTC	CASSLFGGDLYEQYF
TRBV11-3	-	-	13	TRBJ1-4	TGTGCCAGCAGCTTAACGACAGCCCGAAAACTGTTTTTT	CASSLTTARKLFF
TRBV11-3	-	-	14	TRBJ1-1	TGTGCCAGCAGCTTAGTCCGTCGGGGCACTGAAGCTTTCTTT	CASSLVRRGTEAFF
TRBV19	TRBD1	-	13	TRBJ1-2	TGTGCCAGTAGTCTGGACAGGATCGAGGGGACTGACTTC	CASSLDRIEGTDF
TRBV5-5	TRBD2	-	15	TRBJ2-3	TGTGCCAGCAGCTCAGACGGGAGGGCGTCAGATACGCAGTATTTT	CASSSDGRASDTQYF
TRBV11-3	-	-	15	TRBJ2-3	TGTGCCAGCAGCTTAGGGCTAGCTGTCTCAGATACGCAGTATTTT	CASSLGLAVSDTQYF
TRBV18	TRBD2	-	15	TRBJ2-4	TGTGCCAGCTCATCAGACGCCCAGGGAGGGTCAGGCAAGTACTTC	CASSSDAQGGSGKYF
TRBV7-3	-	-	13	TRBJ2-5	TGTGCCAGCAGCTTAGGCTTCCAAGAGACCCAGTACTTC	CASSLGFQETQYF
TRBV5-1	-	-	15	TRBJ2-7	TGCGCCAGCAGCTTTGGAACAGCCGCAGACTACGAGCAGTACTTC	CASSFGTAADYEQYF
TRBV10-3	TRBD1	-	14	TRBJ1-1	TGTGCCATCAGTCCAGACAGGGGGTATACTGAAGCTTTCTTT	CAISPDRGYTEAFF
TRBV5-1	TRBD1	-	14	TRBJ1-1	TGCGCCAGCAGCCCACAGGGGGCGAACACTGAAGCTTTCTTT	CASSPQGANTEAFF
TRBV5-6	-	-	14	TRBJ1-1	TGTGCCAGCAGCTTGTGGGGCGAATCAGATGAAGCTTTCTTT	CASSLWGESDEAFF
TRBV5-4	-	-	13	TRBJ2-5	TGTGCCAGCAGCTTGGACTCCCAAGAGACCCAGTACTTC	CASSLDSQETQYF
TRBV30	TRBD1	-	14	TRBJ1-4	TGTGCCTGGGACAGGGGGCGCAATAATGAAAAACTGTTTTTT	CAWDRGRNNEKLFF
TRBV29-1	TRBD1	-	14	TRBJ1-2	TGCAGCGTTGAAGATTCTAAGGGGGCATGGGGCTACACCTTC	CSVEDSKGAWGYTF
TRBV5-1	-	-	12	TRBJ2-7	TGCGCCAGCAGCTATACAGGGCTCGAGCAGTACTTC	CASSYTGLEQYF
TRBV19	TRBD2	-	17	TRBJ2-7	TGTGCCAGTAGCTCTGAATGGGGAGGGAGCAAGAAGTACGAGCAGTACTTC	CASSSEWGGSKKYEQYF
TRBV30	-	-	9	TRBJ1-2	TGTGCCTGGATAGAGGGCTACACCTTC	CAWIEGYTF
TRBV7-2	TRBD2	-	17	TRBJ2-3	TGTGCCAGCAGCCCCCCTGGACGTGGGGGGGGCACAGATACGCAGTATTTT	CASSPPGRGGGTDTQYF
TRBV5-6	TRBD1	-	17	TRBJ1-5	TGTGCCAGCAGCCAGTCATTTTCCGGGACAGGGGTTCAGCCCCAGCATTTT	CASSQSFSGTGVQPQHF
TRBV19	-	-	14	TRBJ1-1	TGTGCCAGTAGTATGGGACATATGAACACTGAAGCTTTCTTT	CASSMGHMNTEAFF
TRBV28	-	-	12	TRBJ1-5	TGTGCCAGCAGTACGGGGGGTCAGCCCCAGCATTTT	CASSTGGQPQHF
TRBV7-9	-	-	15	TRBJ1-3	TGTGCCAGCAGCTTAGTTAGTATCTCTGGAAACACCATATATTTT	CASSLVSISGNTIYF
TRBV18	-	-	13	TRBJ1-5	TGTGCCAGCTCACCATCTACAGATCAGCCCCAGCATTTT	CASSPSTDQPQHF
TRBV19	TRBD2	-	14	TRBJ2-2	TGTGCCAGTAGACTAGCGGGAGATACCGGGGAGCTGTTTTTT	CASRLAGDTGELFF
TRBV28	-	-	15	TRBJ2-3	TGTGCCAGCAGTTTATCACCTCACCCGGGAGATACGCAGTATTTT	CASSLSPHPGDTQYF
TRBV6-6	TRBD1	-	14	TRBJ1-2	TGTGCCAGCAGTTATCCCTCAGGGGGCTATGGCTACACCTTC	CASSYPSGGYGYTF
TRBV6-1	-	-	15	TRBJ2-3	TGTGCCAGCAGTGAAATTATCTCTAGCACAGATACGCAGTATTTT	CASSEIISSTDTQYF
TRBV5-6	TRBD1	-	16	TRBJ2-7	TGTGCCAGCAGCTTGGTAACGGGACAGGGCCTCTCCGAGCAGTACTTC	CASSLVTGQGLSEQYF
TRBV5-1	-	-	13	TRBJ2-3	TGCGCCAGCAGCTTACCGGGCACAGATACGCAGTATTTT	CASSLPGTDTQYF
TRBV2	-	-	15	TRBJ2-7	TGTGCCAGCAGTGGAGGCGACAGGCCTATCTACGAGCAGTACTTC	CASSGGDRPIYEQYF
TRBV19	TRBD2	once	16	TRBJ2-7	TGTGCCAGTAGTTCGAGGACTAGCGGGGTTCACTACGAGCAGTACTTC	CASSSRTSGVHYEQYF
TRBV10-3	TRBD2	-	15	TRBJ2-1	TGTGCCACAAGTGCCGGGACTAGCGGCTACAATGAGCAGTTCTTC	CATSAGTSGYNEQFF
TRBV11-2	TRBD1	few	14	TRBJ1-1	TGTGCCAGCAGCCCAGGGGACAGGGGCACTGAAGCTTTCTTT	CASSPGDRGTEAFF
TRBV30	TRBD2	-	12	TRBJ2-7	TGTGCCTGGAAGCGGGACCCCTACGAGCAGTACTTC	CAWKRDPYEQYF
TRBV4-1	-	once	15	TRBJ2-7	TGCGCCAGCAGCCAAGGTGGACTACGCATTTACGAGCAGTACTTC	CASSQGGLRIYEQYF
TRBV11-3	-	-	14	TRBJ1-5	TGTGCCAGCAGCCCCCAGGGGACCAATCAGCCCCAGCATTTT	CASSPQGTNQPQHF
TRBV7-2	TRBD2	once	15	TRBJ2-1	TGTGCCAGCAGCCAGGGACTAGCGGAGTACAATGAGCAGTTCTTC	CASSQGLAEYNEQFF
TRBV9	-	-	15	TRBJ2-7	TGTGCCAGCAGCGTGGCGGACAGCTTGCCTTACGAGCAGTACTTC	CASSVADSLPYEQYF
TRBV29-1	-	once	16	TRBJ1-4	TGCAGCGTTGAGAATCCGGGAGGAGGGAATGGGGAAAAACTGTTTTTT	CSVENPGGGNGEKLFF
TRBV15	-	-	14	TRBJ2-3	TGTGCCACCAGCAGGGACAGAGCCACAGATACGCAGTATTTT	CATSRDRATDTQYF
TRBV19	TRBD1	few	15	TRBJ1-1	TGTGCCAGTATCAACAGGGGTTTCATGAACACTGAAGCTTTCTTT	CASINRGFMNTEAFF
TRBV18	-	few	13	TRBJ2-5	TGTGCCAGCTCACGAGGGTTCTCAGAGACCCAGTACTTC	CASSRGFSETQYF
TRBV6-5	-	once	12	TRBJ2-7	TGTGCCATTTCCAGAAACTCCTACGAGCAGTACTTC	CAISRNSYEQYF
TRBV6-5	-	-	14	TRBJ1-6	TGTGCCAGCAGTCTCTCATTGGACAAATCACCCCTCCACTTT	CASSLSLDKSPLHF
TRBV19	TRBD2	-	14	TRBJ2-7	TGTGCCAGTAGTATCGGGACTAGCGGCTACGAGCAGTACTTC	CASSIGTSGYEQYF
TRBV7-2	TRBD1	-	14	TRBJ1-4	TGTGCCAGCAGCGCCGGGACAGGGAATGGGAAACTGTTTTTT	CASSAGTGNGKLFF
TRBV2	TRBD1	-	16	TRBJ1-2	TGTGCCAGCAGTGAAGCGGGACAGGGGTTTGGGTATGGCTACACCTTC	CASSEAGQGFGYGYTF
TRBV7-2	TRBD2	-	15	TRBJ2-1	TGTGCCAGCAGTTTAGCGGGAGCCCGATACAATGAGCAGTTCTTC	CASSLAGARYNEQFF
TRBV11-1	-	-	11	TRBJ1-1	TGTGCCAGCAGCTCTTTGAGTTCGGCTTTCTTT	CASSSLSSAFF
TRBV18	-	-	13	TRBJ1-3	TGTGCCAGCTCACCAGATCAGGGTGTCACCATATATTTT	CASSPDQGVTIYF
TRBV4-2	-	-	16	TRBJ1-5	TGTGCCAGCAGCCAAGAGATCGGACTTAAAAATCAGCCCCAGCATTTT	CASSQEIGLKNQPQHF